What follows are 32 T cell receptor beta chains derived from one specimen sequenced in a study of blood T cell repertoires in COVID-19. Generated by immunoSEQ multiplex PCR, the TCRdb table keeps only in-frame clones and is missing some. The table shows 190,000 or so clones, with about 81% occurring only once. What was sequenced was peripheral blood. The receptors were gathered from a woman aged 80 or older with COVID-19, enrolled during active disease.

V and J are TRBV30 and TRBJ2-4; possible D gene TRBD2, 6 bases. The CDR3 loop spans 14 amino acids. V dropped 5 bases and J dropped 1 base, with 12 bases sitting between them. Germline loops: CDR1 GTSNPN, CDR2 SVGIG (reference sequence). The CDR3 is CAWGRGGAKNIQYF. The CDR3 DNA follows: TGTGCCTGGGGCCGTGGGGGGGCCAAAAACATTCAGTACTTC.

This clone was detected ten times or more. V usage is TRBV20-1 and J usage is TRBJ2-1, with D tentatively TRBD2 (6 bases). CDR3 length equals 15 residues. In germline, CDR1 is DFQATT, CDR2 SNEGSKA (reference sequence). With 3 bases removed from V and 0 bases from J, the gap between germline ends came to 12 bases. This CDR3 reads CSASSGPSSYNEQFF. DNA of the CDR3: TGCAGTGCTAGTAGCGGACCGAGCTCCTACAATGAGCAGTTCTTC.

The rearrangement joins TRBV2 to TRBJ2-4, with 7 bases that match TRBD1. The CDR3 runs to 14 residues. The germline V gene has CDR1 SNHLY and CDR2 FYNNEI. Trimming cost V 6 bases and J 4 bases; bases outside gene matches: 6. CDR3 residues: CASRLGQAKNIQYF. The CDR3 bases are TGTGCCAGCAGACTAGGACAGGCTAAAAACATTCAGTACTTC.

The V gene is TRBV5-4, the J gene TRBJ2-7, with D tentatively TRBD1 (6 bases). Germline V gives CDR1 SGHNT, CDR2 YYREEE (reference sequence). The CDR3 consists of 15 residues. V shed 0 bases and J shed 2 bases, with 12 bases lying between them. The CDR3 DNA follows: TGTGCCAGCAGCTTGGGGGGGCAGATGGCCTACGAGCAGTACTTC. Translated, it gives CASSLGGQMAYEQYF. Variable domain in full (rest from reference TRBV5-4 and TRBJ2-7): ETGVTQSPTHLIKTRGQQVTLRCSSQSGHNTVSWYQQALGQGPQFIFQYYREEENGRGNFPPRFSGLQFPNYSSELNVNALELDDSALYLCASSLGGQMAYEQYFGPGTRLTVT.

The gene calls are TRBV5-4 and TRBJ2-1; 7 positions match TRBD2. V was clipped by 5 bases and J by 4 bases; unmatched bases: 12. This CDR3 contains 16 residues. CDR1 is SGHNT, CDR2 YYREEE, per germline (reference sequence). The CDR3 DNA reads TGTGCCAGCAGTATTAAACGGGGGGATAGGTACAATGAGCAGTTCTTC. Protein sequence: CASSIKRGDRYNEQFF. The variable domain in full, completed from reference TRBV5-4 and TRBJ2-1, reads ETGVTQSPTHLIKTRGQQVTLRCSSQSGHNTVSWYQQALGQGPQFIFQYYREEENGRGNFPPRFSGLQFPNYSSELNVNALELDDSALYLCASSIKRGDRYNEQFFGPGTRLTVL.

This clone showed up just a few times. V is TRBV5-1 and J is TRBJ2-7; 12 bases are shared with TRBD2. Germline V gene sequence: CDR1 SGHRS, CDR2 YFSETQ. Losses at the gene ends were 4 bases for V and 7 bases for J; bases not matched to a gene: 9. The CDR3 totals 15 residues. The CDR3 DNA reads TGCGCCAGCAGCCCAACCCCCGGGACTAGCGGGGAGCAGTACTTC. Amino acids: CASSPTPGTSGEQYF.

The CDR3 DNA reads as TGTGCCAGCAGCAAGACAGGGAAGGGAGGTTATGAAGCTTTCTTT. Protein product: CASSKTGKGGYEAFF. This sequence joins TRBV21-1 and TRBJ1-1; TRBD1 is taken as the D call from the table, unchecked against the DNA. TRBV21-1 is a pseudogene. CDR3 length: 15 amino acids.

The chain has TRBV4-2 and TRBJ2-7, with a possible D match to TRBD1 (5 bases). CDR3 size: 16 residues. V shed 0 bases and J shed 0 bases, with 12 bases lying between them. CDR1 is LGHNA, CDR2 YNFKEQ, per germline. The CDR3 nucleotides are TGTGCCAGCAGCCAAGAGAGTGGGGCCTTCTCCTACGAGCAGTACTTC. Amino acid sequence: CASSQESGAFSYEQYF.

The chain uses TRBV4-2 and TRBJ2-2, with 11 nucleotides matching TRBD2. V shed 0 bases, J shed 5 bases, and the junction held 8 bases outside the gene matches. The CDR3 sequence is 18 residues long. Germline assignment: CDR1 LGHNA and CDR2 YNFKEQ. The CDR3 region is CASSQEGLAGGRTGELFF. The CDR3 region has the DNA TGTGCCAGCAGCCAAGAAGGGCTAGCGGGGGGTCGAACCGGGGAGCTGTTTTTT.

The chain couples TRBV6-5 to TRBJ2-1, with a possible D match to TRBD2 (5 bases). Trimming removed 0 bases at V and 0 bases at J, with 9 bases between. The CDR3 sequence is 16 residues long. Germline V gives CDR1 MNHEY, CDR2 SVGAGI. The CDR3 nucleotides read TGTGCCAGCAGTTACTCAGTAGGGAGCTCCTACAATGAGCAGTTCTTC. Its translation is CASSYSVGSSYNEQFF.

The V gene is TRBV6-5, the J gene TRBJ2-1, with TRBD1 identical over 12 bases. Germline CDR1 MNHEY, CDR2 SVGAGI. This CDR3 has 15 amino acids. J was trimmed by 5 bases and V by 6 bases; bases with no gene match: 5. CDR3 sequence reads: CASSMGQGAHNEQFF. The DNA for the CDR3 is TGTGCCAGCAGCATGGGACAGGGGGCCCACAATGAGCAGTTCTTC.

Here the CDR3 reads CSASEGGGPYGYTF. CDR3 DNA: TGCAGTGCTAGTGAGGGAGGGGGACCTTATGGCTACACCTTC. The chain joins TRBV20-1 to TRBJ1-2; tentatively, D is TRBD1 (6 bases). This CDR3 spans 14 amino acids. The ends were cut back, 3 bases at V and 5 bases at J, with 16 bases in the middle. Germline CDR1 and CDR2: DFQATT and SNEGSKA (reference sequence).

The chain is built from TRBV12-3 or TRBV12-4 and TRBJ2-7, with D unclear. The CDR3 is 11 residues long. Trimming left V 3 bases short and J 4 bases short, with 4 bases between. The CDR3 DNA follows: TGTGCCAGCAGTTTGGAGTACGAGCAGTACTTC. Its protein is CASSLEYEQYF.

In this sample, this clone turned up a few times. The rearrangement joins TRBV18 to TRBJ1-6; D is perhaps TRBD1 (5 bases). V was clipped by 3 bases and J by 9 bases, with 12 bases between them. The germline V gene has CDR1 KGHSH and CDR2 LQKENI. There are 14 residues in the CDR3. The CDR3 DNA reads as TGTGCCAGCTCACCGGGGCAGGGAAGTTCACCCCTCCACTTT. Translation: CASSPGQGSSPLHF.

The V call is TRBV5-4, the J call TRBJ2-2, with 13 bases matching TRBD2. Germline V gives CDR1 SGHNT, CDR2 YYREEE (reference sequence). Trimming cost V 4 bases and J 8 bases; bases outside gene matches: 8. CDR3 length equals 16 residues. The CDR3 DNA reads TGTGCCAGCAGCATACTAGCGGGAGGGCTTAATGGGGAGCTGTTTTTT. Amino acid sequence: CASSILAGGLNGELFF.

CDR3 coding DNA: TGTGCCAGCCCACCGGGGGGCACCCACCTTAGCAATCAGCCCCAGCATTTT. Translation gives CASPPGGTHLSNQPQHF. The rearrangement links TRBV27 to TRBJ1-5; D possibly corresponds to TRBD1 (6 bases). Germline V gives CDR1 MNHEY, CDR2 SMNVEV (reference sequence). The V end lost 8 bases, the J end lost 0 bases, and 20 bases lay between the germline ends. This CDR3 is built from 17 residues.

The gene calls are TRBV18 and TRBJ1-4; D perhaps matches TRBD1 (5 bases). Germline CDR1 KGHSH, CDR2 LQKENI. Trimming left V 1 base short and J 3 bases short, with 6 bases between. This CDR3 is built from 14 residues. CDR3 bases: TGTGCCAGCTCACCACAGACAGCTAATGAAAAACTGTTTTTT. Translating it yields CASSPQTANEKLFF.

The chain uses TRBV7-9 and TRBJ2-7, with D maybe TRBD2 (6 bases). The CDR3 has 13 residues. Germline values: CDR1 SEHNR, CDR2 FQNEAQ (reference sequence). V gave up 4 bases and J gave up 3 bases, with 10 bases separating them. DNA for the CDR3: TGTGCCAGCAGCTCGTTGGGGGGCTACGAGCAGTACTTC. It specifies CASSSLGGYEQYF.

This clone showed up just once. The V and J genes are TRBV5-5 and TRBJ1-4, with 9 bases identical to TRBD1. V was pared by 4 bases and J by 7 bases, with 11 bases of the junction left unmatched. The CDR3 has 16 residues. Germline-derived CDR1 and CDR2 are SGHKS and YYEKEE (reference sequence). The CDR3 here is CASSIDRDREVEKLFF. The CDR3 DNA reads TGTGCCAGCAGCATAGACCGGGACAGGGAGGTTGAAAAACTGTTTTTT.

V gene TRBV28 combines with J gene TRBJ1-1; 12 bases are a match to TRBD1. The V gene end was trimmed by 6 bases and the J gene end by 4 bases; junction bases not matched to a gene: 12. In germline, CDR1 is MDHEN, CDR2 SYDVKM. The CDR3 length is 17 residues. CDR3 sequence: CASRPLGTGGAVTEAFF. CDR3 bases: TGTGCCAGCAGGCCTCTCGGGACAGGGGGCGCAGTCACTGAAGCTTTCTTT.

The CDR3 DNA follows: TGTGCCAGCAGCGGTGTTACCGGGACAACCCGTACCTACGAGCAGTACTTC. Encoded protein: CASSGVTGTTRTYEQYF. This chain joins TRBV3-1 (or the pseudogene TRBV3-2) and TRBJ2-7, with a possible D match to TRBD1 (6 bases). The CDR3 runs 17 residues. Trimming took off 5 bases at V and 2 bases at J, with 22 bases between the two ends. Germline V lookup: CDR1 LGHDT, CDR2 YNNKEL (reference sequence).

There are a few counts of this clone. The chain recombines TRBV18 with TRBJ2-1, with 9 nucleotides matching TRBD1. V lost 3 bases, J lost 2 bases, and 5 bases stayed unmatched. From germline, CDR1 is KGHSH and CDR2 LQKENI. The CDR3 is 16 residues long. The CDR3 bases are TGTGCCAGCTCACCTTTGGACAGGGGAGCCTACAATGAGCAGTTCTTC. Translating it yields CASSPLDRGAYNEQFF.

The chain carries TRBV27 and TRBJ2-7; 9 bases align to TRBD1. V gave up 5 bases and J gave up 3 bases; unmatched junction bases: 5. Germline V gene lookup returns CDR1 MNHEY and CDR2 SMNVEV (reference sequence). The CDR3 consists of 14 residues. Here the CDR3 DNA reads TGTGCCAGCAGTGTGGGACAGGGCAACTACGAGCAGTACTTC. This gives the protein CASSVGQGNYEQYF.

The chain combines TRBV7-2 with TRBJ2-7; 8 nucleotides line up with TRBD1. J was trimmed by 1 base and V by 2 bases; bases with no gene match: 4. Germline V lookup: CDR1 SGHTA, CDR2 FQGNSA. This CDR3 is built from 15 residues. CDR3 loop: CASSLWDRRSYEQYF. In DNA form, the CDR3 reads TGTGCCAGCAGCTTATGGGACAGGCGATCCTACGAGCAGTACTTC.

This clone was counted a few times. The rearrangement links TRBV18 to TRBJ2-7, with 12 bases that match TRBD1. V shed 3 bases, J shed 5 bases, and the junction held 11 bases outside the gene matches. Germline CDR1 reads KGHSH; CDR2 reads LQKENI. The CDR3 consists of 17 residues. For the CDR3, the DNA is TGTGCCAGCTCACCCGCCCCCCCGGGACAGGGGGCGGACGAGCAGTACTTC. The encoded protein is CASSPAPPGQGADEQYF.

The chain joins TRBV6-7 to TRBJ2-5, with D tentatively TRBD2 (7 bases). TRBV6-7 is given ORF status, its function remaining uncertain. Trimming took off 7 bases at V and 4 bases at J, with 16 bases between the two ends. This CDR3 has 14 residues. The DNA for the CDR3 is TGTGCCAGCATCTCGTCAGGGGAGGGAGAGACCCAGTACTTC. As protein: CASISSGEGETQYF.

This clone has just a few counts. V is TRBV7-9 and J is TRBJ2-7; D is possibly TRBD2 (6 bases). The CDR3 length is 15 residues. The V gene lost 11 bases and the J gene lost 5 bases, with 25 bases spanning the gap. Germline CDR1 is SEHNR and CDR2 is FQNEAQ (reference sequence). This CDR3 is CASQGKWEAQNEQYF. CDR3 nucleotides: TGTGCCTCTCAAGGGAAGTGGGAGGCGCAAAACGAGCAGTACTTC.

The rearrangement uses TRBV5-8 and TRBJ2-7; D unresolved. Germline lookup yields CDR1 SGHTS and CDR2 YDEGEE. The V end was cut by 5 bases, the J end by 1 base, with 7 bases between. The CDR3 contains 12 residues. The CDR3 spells CASSLSSYEQYF. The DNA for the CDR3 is TGTGCCAGCAGTTTATCGTCCTACGAGCAGTACTTC.

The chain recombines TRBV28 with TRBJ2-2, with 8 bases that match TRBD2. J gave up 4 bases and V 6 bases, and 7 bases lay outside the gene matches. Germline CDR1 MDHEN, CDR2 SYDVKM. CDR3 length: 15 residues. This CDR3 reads CASSPELAGTGELFF. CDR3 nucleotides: TGTGCCAGCAGCCCCGAGCTAGCGGGCACCGGGGAGCTGTTTTTT.

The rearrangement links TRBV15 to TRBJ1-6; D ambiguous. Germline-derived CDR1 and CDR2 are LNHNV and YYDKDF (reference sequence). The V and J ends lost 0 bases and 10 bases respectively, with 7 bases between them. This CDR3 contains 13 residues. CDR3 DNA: TGTGCCACCAGCAGAGATCGGGTCTCACCCCTCCACTTT. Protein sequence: CATSRDRVSPLHF.

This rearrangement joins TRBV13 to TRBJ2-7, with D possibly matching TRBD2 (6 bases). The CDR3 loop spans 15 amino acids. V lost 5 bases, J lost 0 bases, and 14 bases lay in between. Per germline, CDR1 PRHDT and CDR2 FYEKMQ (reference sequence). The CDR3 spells CASSRWGEFSYEQYF. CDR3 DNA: TGTGCCAGCAGCCGTTGGGGGGAATTCTCCTACGAGCAGTACTTC. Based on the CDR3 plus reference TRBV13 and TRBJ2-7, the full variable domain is AAGVIQSPRHLIKEKRETATLKCYPIPRHDTVYWYQQGPGQDPQFLISFYEKMQSDKGSIPDRFSAQQFSDYHSELNMSSLELGDSALYFCASSRWGEFSYEQYFGPGTRLTVT.

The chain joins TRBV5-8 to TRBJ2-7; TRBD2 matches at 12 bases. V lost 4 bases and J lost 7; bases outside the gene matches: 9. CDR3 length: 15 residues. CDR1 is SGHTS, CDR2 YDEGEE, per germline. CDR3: CASSPHLAGGNEQYF. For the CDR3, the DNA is TGTGCCAGCAGCCCGCATCTAGCGGGGGGGAATGAGCAGTACTTC.